This T cell receptor (beta chain) is drawn from a study of technical replicates of blood from several donors. V lost 6 bases to trimming and J lost 4 bases, with 19 bases between them. The germline V gene has CDR1 SGHDT and CDR2 YYEEEE. The CDR3 runs to 15 residues. In this sample, this clone turned up once. The method was immunoSEQ multiplex PCR; TCRdb's version includes in-frame clones alone and lacks a portion of them. The sample consists of tens of thousands of clones, approximately 96% of them appearing once. The chain recombines TRBV5-6 with TRBJ2-5; D is possibly TRBD1 (6 bases). This clonotype was sampled from a human donor in good health. The sample comprised T cells isolated from PBMCs. DNA of the CDR3: TGTGCCAGCAACTCTGGGGGCACCTGGGGAGAGACCCAGTACTTC. Translation gives CASNSGGTWGETQYF.